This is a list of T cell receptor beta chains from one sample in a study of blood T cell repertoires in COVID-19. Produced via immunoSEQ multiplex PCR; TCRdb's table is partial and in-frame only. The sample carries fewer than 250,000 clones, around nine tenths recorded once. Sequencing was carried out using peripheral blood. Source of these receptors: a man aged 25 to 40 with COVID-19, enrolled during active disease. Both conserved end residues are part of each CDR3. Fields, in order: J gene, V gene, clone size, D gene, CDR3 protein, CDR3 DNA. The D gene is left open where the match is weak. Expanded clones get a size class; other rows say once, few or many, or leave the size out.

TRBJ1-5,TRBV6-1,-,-,CASSEGGSNQPQHF,TGTGCCAGCAGTGAAGGTGGCAGCAATCAGCCCCAGCATTTT
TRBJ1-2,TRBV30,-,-,CAWSVNTEGILCGYTF,TGTGCCTGGAGTGTGAACACAGAGGGCATCCTCTGTGGCTACACCTTC
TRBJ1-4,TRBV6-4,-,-,CASVTRGTTNEKLFF,TGTGCCAGCGTAACCAGGGGCACAACTAATGAAAAACTGTTTTTT
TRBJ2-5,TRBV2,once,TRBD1,CASSVGQGEETQYF,TGTGCCAGCAGTGTGGGACAGGGTGAAGAGACCCAGTACTTC
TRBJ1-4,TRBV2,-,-,CASSGPRQSTNEKLFF,TGTGCCAGCAGTGGCCCCCGACAGTCAACTAATGAAAAACTGTTTTTT
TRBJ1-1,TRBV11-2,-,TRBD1,CASSLRDRGILNTEAFF,TGTGCCAGCAGCCTCCGGGACAGGGGGATATTAAACACTGAAGCTTTCTTT
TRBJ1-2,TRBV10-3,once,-,CAISGKGGPYGYTF,TGTGCCATCAGTGGGAAAGGAGGACCCTATGGCTACACCTTC
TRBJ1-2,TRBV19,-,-,CASSHRENYGYTF,TGTGCCAGTAGTCATCGGGAGAACTATGGCTACACCTTC
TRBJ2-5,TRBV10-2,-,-,CASSQQETQYF,TGCGCCAGCAGTCAACAAGAGACCCAGTACTTC
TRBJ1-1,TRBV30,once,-,CAWSAALPTEAFF,TGTGCCTGGAGTGCCGCGCTTCCCACTGAAGCTTTCTTT
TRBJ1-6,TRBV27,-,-,CASTSTGLGSPLHF,TGTGCCAGCACCTCTACAGGGTTGGGTTCACCCCTCCACTTT
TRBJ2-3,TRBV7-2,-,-,CASSLERLRGHTDTQYF,TGTGCCAGCAGCTTAGAGAGGTTGCGGGGGCACACAGATACGCAGTATTTT
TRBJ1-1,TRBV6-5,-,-,CASSYSRGWNTEAFF,TGTGCCAGCAGTTACAGCAGGGGCTGGAACACTGAAGCTTTCTTT
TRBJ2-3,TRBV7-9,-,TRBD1,CASSSGQVLSTDTQYF,TGTGCCAGCAGCTCCGGACAGGTCCTTTCAACAGATACGCAGTATTTT
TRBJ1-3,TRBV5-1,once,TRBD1,CASSYGQGAGGNTIYF,TGCGCCAGCAGCTACGGACAGGGGGCGGGTGGAAACACCATATATTTT
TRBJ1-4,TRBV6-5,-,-,CASSYSQSNEKLFF,TGTGCCAGCAGTTACTCCCAGTCTAATGAAAAACTGTTTTTT
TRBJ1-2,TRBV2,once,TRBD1,CASRATGPYYGYTF,TGTGCCAGCAGAGCGACAGGGCCATACTATGGCTACACCTTC
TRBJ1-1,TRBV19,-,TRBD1,CASRRRQGMMNTEAFF,TGTGCCAGTAGACGCCGACAGGGGATGATGAACACTGAAGCTTTCTTT
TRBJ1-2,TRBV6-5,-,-,CASGSPNYGYTF,TGTGCCAGCGGTAGTCCTAACTATGGCTACACCTTC
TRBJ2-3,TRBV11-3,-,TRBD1,CASGRTGAGDTQYF,TGTGCCAGCGGTCGGACAGGGGCGGGAGATACGCAGTATTTT
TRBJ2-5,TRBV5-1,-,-,CASSLGKGRETQYF,TGCGCCAGCAGCTTGGGGAAGGGGCGAGAGACCCAGTACTTC
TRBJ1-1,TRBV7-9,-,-,CATPGVNTEAFF,TGTGCCACCCCCGGGGTGAACACTGAAGCTTTCTTT
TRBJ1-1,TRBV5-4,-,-,CASSFGHLTEAFF,TGTGCCAGCAGCTTTGGACACCTCACTGAAGCTTTCTTT
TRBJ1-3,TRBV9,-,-,CASSVEGVNTIYF,TGTGCCAGCAGCGTTGAGGGGGTGAACACCATATATTTT
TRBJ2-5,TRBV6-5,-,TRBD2,CASRTSGGKETQYF,TGTGCCAGCAGGACTAGCGGGGGGAAAGAGACCCAGTACTTC
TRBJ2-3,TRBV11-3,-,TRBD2,CASSTRVAGGVSPTDTQYF,TGTGCCAGCAGCACGAGAGTAGCGGGGGGCGTTTCCCCCACAGATACGCAGTATTTT
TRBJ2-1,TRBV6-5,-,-,CASSYVGGNEQFF,TGTGCCAGCAGTTATGTCGGGGGAAATGAGCAGTTCTTC
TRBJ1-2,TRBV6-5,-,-,CASTEGGSFGGYTF,TGTGCCAGCACCGAAGGCGGCAGCTTTGGTGGCTACACCTTC
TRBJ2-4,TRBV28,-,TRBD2,CASTNRLAGGPKNIQYF,TGTGCCAGCACTAACAGACTAGCGGGGGGGCCCAAAAACATTCAGTACTTC
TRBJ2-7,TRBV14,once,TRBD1,CASSQAGTGIYEQYF,TGTGCCAGCAGCCAAGCCGGGACAGGGATTTACGAGCAGTACTTC
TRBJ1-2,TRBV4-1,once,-,CASSQDLTNYGYTF,TGCGCCAGCAGCCAAGATTTAACTAACTATGGCTACACCTTC
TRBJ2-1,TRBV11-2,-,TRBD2,CASSRGVPPHEQFF,TGTGCCAGCAGCCGGGGGGTCCCGCCCCATGAGCAGTTCTTC
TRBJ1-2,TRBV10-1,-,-,CASSRAGYGYTF,TGCGCCAGCAGCAGGGCCGGCTATGGCTACACCTTC
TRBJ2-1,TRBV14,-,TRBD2,CASSHTLSGGPYNEQFF,TGTGCCAGCAGCCATACCCTTAGCGGGGGGCCCTACAATGAGCAGTTCTTC
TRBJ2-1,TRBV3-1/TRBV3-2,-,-,CASSHPRGRRVF,TGTGCCAGCAGCCATCCCAGGGGGAGGAGGGTCTTC
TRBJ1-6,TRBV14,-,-,CASSRHSRGKNSPLHF,TGTGCCAGCAGCCGTCACAGCAGGGGAAAGAATTCACCCCTCCACTTT
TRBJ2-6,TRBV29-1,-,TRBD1,CSVNPEAGGSGANVLTF,TGCAGCGTTAACCCAGAGGCAGGGGGCTCTGGGGCCAACGTCCTGACTTTC
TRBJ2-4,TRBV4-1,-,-,CASSQELGGGGNIQYF,TGCGCCAGCAGCCAAGAATTGGGGGGAGGAGGGAACATTCAGTACTTC
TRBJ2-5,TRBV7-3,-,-,CASSPGPRKAGETQYF,TGTGCCAGCAGCCCCGGGCCCCGAAAGGCGGGAGAGACCCAGTACTTC
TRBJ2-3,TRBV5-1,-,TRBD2,CASSLGGGGYTDTQYF,TGCGCCAGCAGCTTGGGTGGCGGGGGGTACACAGATACGCAGTATTTT
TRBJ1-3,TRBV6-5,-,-,CASTTASSGNTIYF,TGTGCCAGCACTACAGCAAGCTCTGGAAACACCATATATTTT
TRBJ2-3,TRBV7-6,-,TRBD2,CASSHTRLAGTDTQYF,TGTGCCAGCAGCCACACTCGACTAGCGGGAACAGATACGCAGTATTTT
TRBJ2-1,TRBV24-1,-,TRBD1,CATSDPGQGNNEQFF,TGTGCCACCAGTGACCCGGGACAGGGAAACAATGAGCAGTTCTTC
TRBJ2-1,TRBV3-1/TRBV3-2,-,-,CASSQDTNEQFF,TGTGCCAGCAGCCAGGACACGAATGAGCAGTTCTTC
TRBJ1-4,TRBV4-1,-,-,CASGQSVFREKLFF,TGCGCCAGCGGACAGTCGGTGTTTCGGGAAAAACTGTTTTTT
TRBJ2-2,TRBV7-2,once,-,CASSLGTFPGELFF,TGTGCCAGCAGCCTGGGGACTTTCCCCGGGGAGCTGTTTTTT
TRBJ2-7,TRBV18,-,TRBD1,CASSPVQGAKYEQYF,TGTGCCAGCTCACCGGTCCAGGGGGCTAAGTACGAGCAGTACTTC
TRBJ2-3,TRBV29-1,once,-,CSLSTDTQYF,TGCAGCCTGAGCACAGATACGCAGTATTTT